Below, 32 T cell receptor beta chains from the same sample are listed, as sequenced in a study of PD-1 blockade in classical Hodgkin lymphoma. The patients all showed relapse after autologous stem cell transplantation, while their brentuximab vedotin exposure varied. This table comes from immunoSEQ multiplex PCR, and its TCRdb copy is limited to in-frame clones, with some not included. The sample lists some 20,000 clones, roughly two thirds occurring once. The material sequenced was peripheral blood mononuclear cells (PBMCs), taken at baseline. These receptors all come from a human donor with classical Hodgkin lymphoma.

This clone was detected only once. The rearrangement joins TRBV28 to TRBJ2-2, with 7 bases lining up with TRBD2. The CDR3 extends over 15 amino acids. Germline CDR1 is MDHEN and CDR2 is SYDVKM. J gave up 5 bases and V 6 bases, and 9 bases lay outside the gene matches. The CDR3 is CASRPGGSGTGELFF. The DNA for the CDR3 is TGTGCCAGCAGGCCGGGCGGTAGCGGGACCGGGGAGCTGTTTTTT.

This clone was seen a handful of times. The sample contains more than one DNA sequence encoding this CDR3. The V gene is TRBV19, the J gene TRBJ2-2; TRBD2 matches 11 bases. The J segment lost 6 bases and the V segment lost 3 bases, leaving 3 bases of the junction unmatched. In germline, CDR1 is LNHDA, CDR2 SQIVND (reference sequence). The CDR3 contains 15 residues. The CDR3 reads CASSILAGGPGELFF. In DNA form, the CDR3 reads TGTGCCAGTAGTATTTTAGCGGGAGGGCCCGGGGAGCTGTTTTTT.

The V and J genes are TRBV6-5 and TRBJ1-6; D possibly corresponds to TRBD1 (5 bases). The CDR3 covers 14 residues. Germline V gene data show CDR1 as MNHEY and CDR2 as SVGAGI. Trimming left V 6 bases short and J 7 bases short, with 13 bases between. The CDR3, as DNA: TGTGCCAGCAGCAAACTTGGGGGGAATTCACCCCTCCACTTT. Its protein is CASSKLGGNSPLHF.

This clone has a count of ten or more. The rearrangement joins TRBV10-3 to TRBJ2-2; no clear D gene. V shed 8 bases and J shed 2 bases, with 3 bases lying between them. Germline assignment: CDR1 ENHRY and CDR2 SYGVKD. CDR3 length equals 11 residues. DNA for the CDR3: TGTGCCATCGAAAACACCGGGGAGCTGTTTTTT. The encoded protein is CAIENTGELFF.

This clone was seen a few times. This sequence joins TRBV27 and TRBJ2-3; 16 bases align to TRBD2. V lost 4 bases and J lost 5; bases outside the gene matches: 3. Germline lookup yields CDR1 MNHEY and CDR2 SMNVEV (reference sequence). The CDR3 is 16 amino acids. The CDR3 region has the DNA TGTGCCAGCAGTTCGGGACTAGCGGGGGGGGGAGATACGCAGTATTTT. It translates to CASSSGLAGGGDTQYF.

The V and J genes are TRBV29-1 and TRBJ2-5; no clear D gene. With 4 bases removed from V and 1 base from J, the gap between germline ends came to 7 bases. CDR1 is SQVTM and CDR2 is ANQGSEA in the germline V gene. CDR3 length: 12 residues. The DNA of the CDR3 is TGCAGCGTTGGTGGCAGCCAAGAGACCCAGTACTTC. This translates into CSVGGSQETQYF.

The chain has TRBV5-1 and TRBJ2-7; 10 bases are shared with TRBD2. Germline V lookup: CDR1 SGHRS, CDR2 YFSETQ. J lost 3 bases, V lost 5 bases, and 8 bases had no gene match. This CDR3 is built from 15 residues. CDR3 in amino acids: CASRFLLAGGYEQYF. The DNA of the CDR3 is TGCGCCAGCAGGTTTCTTTTAGCGGGAGGCTACGAGCAGTACTTC. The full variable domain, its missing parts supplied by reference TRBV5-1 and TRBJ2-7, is KAGVTQTPRYLIKTRGQQVTLSCSPISGHRSVSWYQQTPGQGLQFLFEYFSETQRNKGNFPGRFSGRQFSNSRSEMNVSTLELGDSALYLCASRFLLAGGYEQYFGPGTRLTVT.

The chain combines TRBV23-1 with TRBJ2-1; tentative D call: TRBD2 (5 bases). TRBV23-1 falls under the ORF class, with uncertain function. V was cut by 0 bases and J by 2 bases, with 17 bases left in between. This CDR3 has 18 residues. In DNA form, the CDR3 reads TGCGCCAGCAGTCAATCAATAACGGACTCTACGACCTACAATGAGCAGTTCTTC. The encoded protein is CASSQSITDSTTYNEQFF.

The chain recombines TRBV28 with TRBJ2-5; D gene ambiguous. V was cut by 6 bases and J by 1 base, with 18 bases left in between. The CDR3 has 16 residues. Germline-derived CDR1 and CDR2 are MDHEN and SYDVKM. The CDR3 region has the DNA TGTGCCAGCAGCAACGAATACCGGGTCCCCCAAGAGACCCAGTACTTC. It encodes CASSNEYRVPQETQYF.

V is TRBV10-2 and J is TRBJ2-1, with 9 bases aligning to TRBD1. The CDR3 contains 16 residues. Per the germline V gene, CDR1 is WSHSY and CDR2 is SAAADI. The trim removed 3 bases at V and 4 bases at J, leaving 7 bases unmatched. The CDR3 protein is CASSDPDRGRYNEQFF. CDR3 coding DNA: TGCGCCAGCAGTGACCCAGACAGGGGGAGATACAATGAGCAGTTCTTC.

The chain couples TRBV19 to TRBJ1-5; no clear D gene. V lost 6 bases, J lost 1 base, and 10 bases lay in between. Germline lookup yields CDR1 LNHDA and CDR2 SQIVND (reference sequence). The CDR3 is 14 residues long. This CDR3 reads CASSLLGSNQPQHF. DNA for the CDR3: TGTGCCAGTAGCCTACTAGGGAGCAATCAGCCCCAGCATTTT.

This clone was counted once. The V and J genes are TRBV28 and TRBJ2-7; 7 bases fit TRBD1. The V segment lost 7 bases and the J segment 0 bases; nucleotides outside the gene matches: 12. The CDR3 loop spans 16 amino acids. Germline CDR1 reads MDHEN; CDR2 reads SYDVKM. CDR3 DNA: TGTGCCAGCAACTCCCGACAGGGCCGATTCTCCTACGAGCAGTACGTC. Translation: CASNSRQGRFSYEQYV.

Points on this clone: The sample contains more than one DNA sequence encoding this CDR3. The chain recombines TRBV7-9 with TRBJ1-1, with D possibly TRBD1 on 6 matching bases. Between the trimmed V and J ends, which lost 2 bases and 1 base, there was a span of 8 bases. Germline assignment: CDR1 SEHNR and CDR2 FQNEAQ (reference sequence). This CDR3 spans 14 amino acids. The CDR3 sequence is CASSLLGGNTEAFF. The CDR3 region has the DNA TGTGCCAGCAGCTTATTAGGGGGGAACACTGAAGCTTTCTTT. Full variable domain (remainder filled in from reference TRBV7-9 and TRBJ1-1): DTGVSQNPRHKITKRGQNVTFRCDPISEHNRLYWYRQTLGQGPEFLTYFQNEAQLEKSRLLSDRFSAERPKGSFSTLEIQRTEQGDSAMYLCASSLLGGNTEAFFGQGTRLTVV.

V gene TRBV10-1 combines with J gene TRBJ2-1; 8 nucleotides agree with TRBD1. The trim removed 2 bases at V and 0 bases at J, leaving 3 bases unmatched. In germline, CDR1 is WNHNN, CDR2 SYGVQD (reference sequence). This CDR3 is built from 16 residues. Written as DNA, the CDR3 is TGCGCCAGCAGTGAGCAGGGGGCGAGCTCCTACAATGAGCAGTTCTTC. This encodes CASSEQGASSYNEQFF.

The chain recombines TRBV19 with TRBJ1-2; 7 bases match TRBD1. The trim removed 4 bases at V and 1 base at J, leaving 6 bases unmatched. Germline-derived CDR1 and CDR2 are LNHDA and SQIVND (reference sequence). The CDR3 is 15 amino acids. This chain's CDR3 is CASSNRGLRNYGYTF. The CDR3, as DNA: TGTGCCAGTAGTAACAGGGGATTACGTAACTATGGCTACACCTTC.

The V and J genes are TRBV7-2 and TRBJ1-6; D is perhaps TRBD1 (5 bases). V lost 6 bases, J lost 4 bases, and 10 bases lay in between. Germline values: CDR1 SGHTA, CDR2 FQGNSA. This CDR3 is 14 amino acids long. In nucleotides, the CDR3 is TGTGCCAGCAGTGATAGACAGTATAATTCACCCCTCCACTTT. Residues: CASSDRQYNSPLHF.

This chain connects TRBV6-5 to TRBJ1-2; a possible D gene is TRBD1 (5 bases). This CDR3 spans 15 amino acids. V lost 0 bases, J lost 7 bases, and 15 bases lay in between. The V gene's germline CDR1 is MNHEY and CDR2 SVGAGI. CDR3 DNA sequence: TGTGCCAGCAGTTACTCTGGGGGACCGACGGGTGGCTACACCTTC. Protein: CASSYSGGPTGGYTF.

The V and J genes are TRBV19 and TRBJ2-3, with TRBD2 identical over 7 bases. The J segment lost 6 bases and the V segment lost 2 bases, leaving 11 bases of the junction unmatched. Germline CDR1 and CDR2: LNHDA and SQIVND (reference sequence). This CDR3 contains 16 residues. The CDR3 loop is CASSIRAVAGDDTQYF. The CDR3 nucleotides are TGTGCCAGTAGTATAAGGGCCGTGGCGGGAGACGATACGCAGTATTTT.

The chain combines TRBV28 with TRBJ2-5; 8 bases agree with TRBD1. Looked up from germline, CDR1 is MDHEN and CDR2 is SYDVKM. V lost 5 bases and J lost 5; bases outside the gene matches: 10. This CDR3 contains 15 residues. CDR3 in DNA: TGTGCCAGCAGTCCCCCGCAGGGGGCTCGGGAGACCCAGTACTTC. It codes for CASSPPQGARETQYF.

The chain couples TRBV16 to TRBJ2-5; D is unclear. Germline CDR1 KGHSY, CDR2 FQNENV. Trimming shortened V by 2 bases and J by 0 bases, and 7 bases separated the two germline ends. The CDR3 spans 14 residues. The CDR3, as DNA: TGTGCCAGCAGCCAACTCTTGTACCAAGAGACCCAGTACTTC. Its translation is CASSQLLYQETQYF.

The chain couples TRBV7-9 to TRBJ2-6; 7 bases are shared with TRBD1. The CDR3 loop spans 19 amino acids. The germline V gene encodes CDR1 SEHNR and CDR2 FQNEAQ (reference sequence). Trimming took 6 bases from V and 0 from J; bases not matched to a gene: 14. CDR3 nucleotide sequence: TGTGCCAGCAGAAAGACCATAGGACAGGCCAGCTCTGGGGCCAACGTCCTGACTTTC. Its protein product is CASRKTIGQASSGANVLTF.

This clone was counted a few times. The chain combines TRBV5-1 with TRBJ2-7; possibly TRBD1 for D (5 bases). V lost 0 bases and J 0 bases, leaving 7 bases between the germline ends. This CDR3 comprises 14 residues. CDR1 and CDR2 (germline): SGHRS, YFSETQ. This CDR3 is CASSLDRSSYEQYV. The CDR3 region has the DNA TGCGCCAGCAGCTTGGACAGGAGCTCCTACGAGCAGTACGTC.

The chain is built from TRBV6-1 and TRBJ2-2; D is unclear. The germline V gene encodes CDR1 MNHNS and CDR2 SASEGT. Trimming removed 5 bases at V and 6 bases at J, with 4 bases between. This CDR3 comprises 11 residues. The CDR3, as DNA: TGTGCCAGCAGTTCCCCCGGGGAGCTGTTTTTT. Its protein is CASSSPGELFF.

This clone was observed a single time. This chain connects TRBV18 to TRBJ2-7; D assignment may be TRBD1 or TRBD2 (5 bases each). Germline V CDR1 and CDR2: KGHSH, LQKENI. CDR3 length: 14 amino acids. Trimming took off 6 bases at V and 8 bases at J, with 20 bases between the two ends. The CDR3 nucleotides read TGTGCCAGCTCGACCGGGACGACGTCTCTCAAGCAGTACGTC. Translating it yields CASSTGTTSLKQYV.

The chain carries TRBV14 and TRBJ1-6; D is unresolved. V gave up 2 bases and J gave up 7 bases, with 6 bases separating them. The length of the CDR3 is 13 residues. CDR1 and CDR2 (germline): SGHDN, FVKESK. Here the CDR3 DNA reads TGTGCCAGCAGCCAATGGCACAATTCACCCCTCCACTTT. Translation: CASSQWHNSPLHF.

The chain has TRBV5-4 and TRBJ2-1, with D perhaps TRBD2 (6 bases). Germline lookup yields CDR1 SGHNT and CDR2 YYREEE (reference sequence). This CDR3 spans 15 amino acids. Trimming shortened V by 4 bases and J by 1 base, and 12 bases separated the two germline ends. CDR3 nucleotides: TGTGCCAGCAGCGGATTAGCGGAGTCCTACAATGAGCAGTTCTTC. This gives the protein CASSGLAESYNEQFF. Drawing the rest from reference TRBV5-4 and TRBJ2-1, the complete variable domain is ETGVTQSPTHLIKTRGQQVTLRCSSQSGHNTVSWYQQALGQGPQFIFQYYREEENGRGNFPPRFSGLQFPNYSSELNVNALELDDSALYLCASSGLAESYNEQFFGPGTRLTVL.

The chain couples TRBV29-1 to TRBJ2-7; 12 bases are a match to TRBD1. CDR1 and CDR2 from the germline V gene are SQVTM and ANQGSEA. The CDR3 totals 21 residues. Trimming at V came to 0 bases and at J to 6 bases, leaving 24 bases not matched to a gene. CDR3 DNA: TGCAGCGTTGAAGATGACCGGGACAGGGGGCGCGTGGGGGCTCGTGTATTCGAGCAGTACGTC. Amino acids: CSVEDDRDRGRVGARVFEQYV.

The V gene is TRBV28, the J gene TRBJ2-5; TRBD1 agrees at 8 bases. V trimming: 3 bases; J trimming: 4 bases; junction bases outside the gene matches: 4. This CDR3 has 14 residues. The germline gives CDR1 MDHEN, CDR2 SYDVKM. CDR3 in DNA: TGTGCCAGCAGTTTCAGGACAGGGAGAGAGACCCAGTACTTC. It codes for CASSFRTGRETQYF.

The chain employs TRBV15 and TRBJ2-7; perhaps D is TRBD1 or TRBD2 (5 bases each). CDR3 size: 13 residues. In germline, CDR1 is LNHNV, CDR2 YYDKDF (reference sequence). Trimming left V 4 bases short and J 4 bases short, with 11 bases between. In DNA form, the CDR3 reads TGTGCCACCAGCAAAGGGACCACGTACGAGCAGTACTTC. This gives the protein CATSKGTTYEQYF. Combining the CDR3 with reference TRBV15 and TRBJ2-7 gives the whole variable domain DAMVIQNPRYQVTQFGKPVTLSCSQTLNHNVMYWYQQKSSQAPKLLFHYYDKDFNNEADTPDNFQSRRPNTSFCFLDIRSPGLGDTAMYLCATSKGTTYEQYFGPGTRLTVT.

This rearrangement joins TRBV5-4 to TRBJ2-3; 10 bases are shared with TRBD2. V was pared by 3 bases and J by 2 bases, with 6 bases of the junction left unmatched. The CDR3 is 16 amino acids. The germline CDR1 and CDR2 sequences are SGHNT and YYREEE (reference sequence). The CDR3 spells CASSWWTSGPTDTQYF. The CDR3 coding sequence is TGTGCCAGCAGCTGGTGGACTAGCGGACCCACAGATACGCAGTATTTT.

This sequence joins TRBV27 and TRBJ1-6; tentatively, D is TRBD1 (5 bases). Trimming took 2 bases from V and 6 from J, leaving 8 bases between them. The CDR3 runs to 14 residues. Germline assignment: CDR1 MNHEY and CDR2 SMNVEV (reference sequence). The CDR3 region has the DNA TGTGCCAGCAGTTTACTGACAGCTAATTCACCCCTCCACTTT. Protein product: CASSLLTANSPLHF.

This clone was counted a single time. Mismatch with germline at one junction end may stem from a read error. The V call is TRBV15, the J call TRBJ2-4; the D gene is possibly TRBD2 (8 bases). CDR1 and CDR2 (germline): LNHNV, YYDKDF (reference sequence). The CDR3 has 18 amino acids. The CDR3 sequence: CATSLPPGGKGAINIQYF. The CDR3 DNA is TGTGCCACCAGCCTTCCGCCGGGGGGGAAGGGGGCCATAAACATTCAGTACTTC.